Following are 12 T cell receptor beta chains from one sample sequenced in a study of cytomegalovirus exposure and HLA in healthy donors (dated by TCRdb to between 2016 and 2019). Library preparation used the immunoSEQ multiplex PCR assay. Entries here come from immuneACCESS through TCRdb and include only in-frame sequences with V and J called. Some clones fail to appear in such tables; in the studies checked, an unresolved V gene covers under half of the shortfall, and the cause of the remainder is unknown. The sample records about 120,000 clones, about 83% of which are singletons. The ten largest clones represent about 2% of the sample. The sequenced sample was PBMCs. Receptors were obtained from a woman in her twenties or thirties in good health and CMV-seronegative.

The V and J genes are TRBV29-1 and TRBJ2-3; the match to TRBD2 covers 11 bases. V lost 7 bases, J lost 0 bases, and 3 bases stayed unmatched. Germline assignment: CDR1 SQVTM and CDR2 ANQGSEA. CDR3 length: 14 residues. The CDR3 DNA is TGCAGCGCCCGACTAGCGGGGAGCACAGATACGCAGTATTTT. It yields the protein CSARLAGSTDTQYF.

This sequence joins TRBV6-5 and TRBJ1-1; D possibly corresponds to TRBD1 (6 bases). Trimming cost V 2 bases and J 5 bases, with 12 bases left between them. The V gene's germline CDR1 is MNHEY and CDR2 SVGAGI. The CDR3 covers 14 residues. The CDR3, as DNA: TGTGCCAGCAGTTACGTAGGGGGAAAGACTGAAGCTTTCTTT. It encodes CASSYVGGKTEAFF.

The rearrangement joins TRBV25-1 to TRBJ1-4; D is unresolved. With 8 bases removed from V and 8 bases from J, the gap between germline ends came to 12 bases. This CDR3 region has 12 residues. The germline V gene has CDR1 MGHDK and CDR2 SYGVNS. In DNA form, the CDR3 reads TGTGCCAGCGCGGCAGATGGCGAAAAACTGTTTTTT. Encoded protein: CASAADGEKLFF.

This sequence joins TRBV7-4 and TRBJ1-6, with a weak D call TRBD1 (6 bases). This CDR3 is built from 16 residues. The germline V gene encodes CDR1 SGHVT and CDR2 SQSDAQ. Trimming took off 11 bases at V and 0 bases at J, with 17 bases between the two ends. CDR3 bases: TGTGCCCCCCCGGGGAGGGGGAGCTCCTATAATTCACCCCTCCACTTT. Encoded protein: CAPPGRGSSYNSPLHF.

The J gene is TRBJ2-1, the V gene TRBV9; TRBD2 is a possible D gene (5 bases). Trimming removed 0 bases at V and 4 bases at J, with 11 bases between. The CDR3 is 15 amino acids. Germline V lookup: CDR1 SGDLS, CDR2 YYNGEE. The CDR3 sequence is CASSVATGSYNEQFF. The CDR3 bases are TGTGCCAGCAGCGTAGCTACGGGGTCATACAATGAGCAGTTCTTC.

This clone was observed once. This chain uses TRBV14 with TRBJ1-1; D is unresolved. This CDR3 contains 15 residues. V dropped 0 bases and J dropped 6 bases, with 14 bases sitting between them. The germline V gene encodes CDR1 SGHDN and CDR2 FVKESK. CDR3 coding DNA: TGTGCCAGCAGCCAAGATTTAGGAGGGATCGCTGAAGCTTTCTTT. It specifies CASSQDLGGIAEAFF. Filled out from reference TRBV14 and TRBJ1-1, the complete variable domain reads EAGVTQFPSHSVIEKGQTVTLRCDPISGHDNLYWYRRVMGKEIKFLLHFVKESKQDESGMPNNRFLAERTGGTYSTLKVQPAELEDSGVYFCASSQDLGGIAEAFFGQGTRLTVV.

The genes are TRBV7-9 and TRBJ2-2, with 11 bases aligning to TRBD2. The CDR3 runs to 15 residues. Trimming took 6 bases from V and 7 from J; bases not matched to a gene: 7. CDR1 and CDR2 (germline): SEHNR, FQNEAQ (reference sequence). The CDR3, as DNA: TGTGCCAGCAGTATACTAGCGGGGGCCGACGGGGAGCTGTTTTTT. This encodes CASSILAGADGELFF.

The rearrangement uses TRBV29-1 and TRBJ2-1; 9 bases match TRBD1. Trimming cost V 6 bases and J 14 bases; bases outside gene matches: 8. The CDR3 spans 11 residues. Germline V gives CDR1 SQVTM, CDR2 ANQGSEA. CDR3 amino acids: CSVGHRDREFF. CDR3 nucleotide sequence: TGCAGCGTCGGCCACCGGGACAGGGAGTTCTTC.

The rearrangement uses TRBV5-8 and TRBJ2-7; possibly TRBD1 for D (5 bases). Germline V gives CDR1 SGHTS, CDR2 YDEGEE. The CDR3 is made up of 15 amino acids. V was trimmed by 2 bases and J by 3 bases, leaving 15 bases between them. DNA for the CDR3: TGTGCCAGCAGCTTAATGGCAGGGTATCTCTACGAGCAGTACTTC. Translation: CASSLMAGYLYEQYF.

The chain combines TRBV10-3 with TRBJ2-7, with 8 bases that match TRBD1. Germline V CDR1 and CDR2: ENHRY, SYGVKD. V lost 5 bases, J lost 5 bases, and 17 bases stayed unmatched. The CDR3 totals 17 residues. The CDR3 reads CAISPLGERTGTHEQYF. CDR3 nucleotides: TGTGCCATCAGTCCCCTTGGAGAGCGGACAGGGACCCACGAGCAGTACTTC.

The chain carries TRBV7-9 and TRBJ1-2; D is perhaps TRBD1 (5 bases). V was cut by 0 bases and J by 4 bases, with 21 bases left in between. The CDR3 length is 18 residues. The V gene's germline CDR1 is SEHNR and CDR2 FQNEAQ (reference sequence). Written as DNA, the CDR3 is TGTGCCAGCAGCTTAGCTTTGGACACGGCGTGGAAGGCCTATGGCTACACCTTC. Its translation: CASSLALDTAWKAYGYTF.

The chain carries TRBV7-6 and TRBJ1-5; 11 bases agree with TRBD1. The CDR3 loop spans 20 amino acids. The V segment lost 5 bases and the J segment 0 bases; nucleotides outside the gene matches: 15. Germline CDR1 reads SGHVS; CDR2 reads FNYEAQ. The CDR3 loop reads CASSPRAGQGGFYSNQPQHF. Written as DNA, the CDR3 is TGTGCCAGCAGCCCTAGGGCGGGACAGGGGGGGTTTTATAGCAATCAGCCCCAGCATTTT.